The 12 T cell receptor beta chains presented below share a single source sample, sequenced in a study of graft-versus-host responses after intestinal transplantation. Clones were read by immunoSEQ multiplex PCR, and TCRdb kept only the in-frame ones, dropping some. The sample yields about 63,000 clones, roughly 89% seen once. Processing of graft tissue released intraepithelial and lamina propria lymphocytes. The specimen comprised ileum tissue, sampled roughly 390 days after transplant. The receptor source for this set is a human patient who received an intestinal transplant, so some T cells may come from the graft donor.

This clone came up once. The rearrangement uses TRBV5-6 and TRBJ1-1; weak D call: TRBD1 (5 bases). This CDR3 is 13 amino acids long. Germline values: CDR1 SGHDT, CDR2 YYEEEE. Trimming cost V 4 bases and J 12 bases, with 19 bases left between them. CDR3 loop: CASSRSGTGLTFF. In nucleotides, the CDR3 is TGTGCCAGCAGCCGATCCGGGACGGGTTTAACTTTCTTT.

The J gene is TRBJ2-7, the V gene TRBV5-6; 7 positions match TRBD1. J was trimmed by 4 bases and V by 2 bases; bases with no gene match: 9. The CDR3 runs to 15 residues. Germline V gene lookup returns CDR1 SGHDT and CDR2 YYEEEE. CDR3 DNA sequence: TGTGCCAGCAGCTTCCTTGACAGGGAATCTTACGAGCAGTACTTC. It codes for CASSFLDRESYEQYF.

The chain combines TRBV5-1 with TRBJ1-1; D call uncertain. Trimming removed 2 bases from V and 0 bases from J, with 11 bases in between. The CDR3 totals 15 residues. Germline V lookup: CDR1 SGHRS, CDR2 YFSETQ. CDR3 nucleotides: TGCGCCAGCAGCTTTAATGAATTCATGAACACTGAAGCTTTCTTT. Amino acids: CASSFNEFMNTEAFF.

This clone was found once. This rearrangement joins TRBV28 to TRBJ2-3, with D perhaps matching TRBD1 or TRBD2 (5 bases each). The CDR3 is 12 residues long. CDR1 and CDR2 (germline): MDHEN, SYDVKM. V was cut by 6 bases and J by 8 bases, with 12 bases left in between. The CDR3, as DNA: TGTGCCAGCAGGCTCTCGAGGGGTACGCAGTATTTT. It translates to CASRLSRGTQYF. Supplemented by reference TRBV28 and TRBJ2-3, the full variable domain reads DVKVTQSSRYLVKRTGEKVFLECVQDMDHENMFWYRQDPGLGLRLIYFSYDVKMKEKGDIPEGYSVSREKKERFSLILESASTNQTSMYLCASRLSRGTQYFGPGTRLTVL.

CDR3 sequence: CASSSLGQGEETQYF. The DNA for the CDR3 is TGTGCCAGCAGCTCTCTCGGACAGGGGGAAGAGACCCAGTACTTC. The chain couples TRBV5-4 to TRBJ2-5; 10 bases line up with TRBD1. The germline CDR1 and CDR2 sequences are SGHNT and YYREEE (reference sequence). CDR3 length: 15 amino acids. J lost 3 bases, V lost 3 bases, and 5 bases had no gene match.

V is TRBV7-2 and J is TRBJ1-1; possible D gene TRBD1, 5 bases. The germline V gene has CDR1 SGHTA and CDR2 FQGNSA. Trimming shortened V by 2 bases and J by 0 bases, and 10 bases separated the two germline ends. The CDR3 runs 15 residues. CDR3 protein: CASSLQGAMNTEAFF. The CDR3 DNA reads as TGTGCCAGCAGCTTACAGGGAGCCATGAACACTGAAGCTTTCTTT.

The sample holds one count of this clone. The rearrangement uses TRBV5-1 and TRBJ2-7; D unclear. This CDR3 has 12 amino acids. V lost 6 bases to trimming and J lost 0 bases, with 7 bases between them. Germline V gene data show CDR1 as SGHRS and CDR2 as YFSETQ. CDR3 residues: CASMENSYEQYF. DNA of the CDR3: TGCGCCAGCATGGAGAACTCCTACGAGCAGTACTTC.

The gene calls are TRBV5-1 and TRBJ2-3; 9 bases are a match to TRBD2. Germline loops: CDR1 SGHRS, CDR2 YFSETQ. The junction had 5 bases not matched to a gene; V was cut back by 6 bases and J by 3 bases. This CDR3 has 14 residues. The CDR3 region is CASNPSGITDTQYF. DNA of the CDR3: TGCGCCAGCAATCCTAGCGGGATTACAGATACGCAGTATTTT.

The V and J genes are TRBV7-8 and TRBJ1-1; a possible D gene is TRBD1 (6 bases). The CDR3 consists of 15 residues. Trimming left V 4 bases short and J 0 bases short, with 12 bases between. Per the germline V gene, CDR1 is SGHVS and CDR2 is FQNEAQ. The CDR3 region has the DNA TGTGCCAGCAGCTCGCGGACAGACCTGAACACTGAAGCTTTCTTT. As protein: CASSSRTDLNTEAFF. Using reference TRBV7-8 and TRBJ1-1 for the parts outside the CDR3, the full variable domain is GAGVSQSPRYKVAKRGQDVALRCDPISGHVSLFWYQQALGQGPEFLTYFQNEAQLDKSGLPSDRFFAERPEGSVSTLKIQRTQQEDSAVYLCASSSRTDLNTEAFFGQGTRLTVV.

This clone has a single count. The chain uses TRBV27 and TRBJ2-1; 11 nucleotides align to TRBD1. Germline CDR1 MNHEY, CDR2 SMNVEV (reference sequence). The CDR3 extends over 15 amino acids. Germline trimming cut 8 bases from V and 9 bases from J; bases unmatched to any gene: 12. CDR3 amino acids: CASGGGQGVLGEQFF. In DNA form, the CDR3 reads TGTGCCAGCGGAGGGGGACAGGGGGTGTTGGGTGAGCAGTTCTTC.

CDR3 loop: CASSSRGTGELFF. The CDR3 region has the DNA TGTGCCAGCAGTTCCAGGGGTACCGGGGAGCTGTTTTTT. This sequence joins TRBV6-5 and TRBJ2-2, with a possible D match to TRBD1 (6 bases). V was trimmed by 4 bases and J by 5 bases, leaving 8 bases between them. The CDR3 length is 13 residues. Germline V gene data show CDR1 as MNHEY and CDR2 as SVGAGI.

The CDR3, as DNA: TGTGCCAGCAGCTTGGAGGCGGCAGGGAGGGAAGAAAAACTGTTTTTT. Encoded protein: CASSLEAAGREEKLFF. The chain couples TRBV11-2 to TRBJ1-4; D possibly corresponds to TRBD1 (5 bases). Trimming stripped 3 bases from V and 8 bases from J, with 19 bases between. Germline V gives CDR1 SGHAT, CDR2 FQNNGV. The CDR3 is 16 amino acids.